These 21 T cell receptor beta chains share one sample of origin, sequenced in a study of post-analysis software for immune sequencing data. These receptors have no known antigen. General observations from the study: Higher frequency in patients than in controls was seen for about five TRBV segments, with TRBV5-6, TRBV5-1 and TRBV20-1 among them.

Prepared libraries of TCR beta cDNA carried unique molecular identifiers. TCRdb re-analysed the PCR reads in MiXCR, keeping a single row per CDR3 protein. The sample holds approximately 690,000 distinct CDR3 sequences, 59% seen once. Sample: blood. The receptor source for this set is a girl under 10 years old with multiple sclerosis.

J is TRBJ1-2 and V is TRBV6-6; unclear D gene. Germline CDR1 reads MNHNY; CDR2 reads SVGAGI (reference sequence). The CDR3 consists of 16 residues. V lost 0 bases to trimming and J lost 6 bases, with 17 bases between them. DNA of the CDR3: TGTGCCAGCAGTTACTCCTTCGGCAGGCAGATCGATGGCTACACCTTC. This encodes CASSYSFGRQIDGYTF.

This clonotype occurred a few times. DNA of the CDR3: TGTGCCACCCGTATCTATGCGGCCCAAGAGACCCAGTACTTC. Translation: CATRIYAAQETQYF. This chain joins TRBV27 and TRBJ2-5; the D is unclear. V shed 10 bases and J shed 1 base, with 16 bases lying between them. Germline V lookup: CDR1 MNHEY, CDR2 SMNVEV (reference sequence). There are 14 residues in the CDR3.

The chain uses TRBV4-2 and TRBJ2-5; D remains unclear. Germline lookup yields CDR1 LGHNA and CDR2 YNFKEQ. V was clipped by 3 bases and J by 3 bases, with 8 bases between them. The CDR3 loop spans 13 amino acids. CDR3 sequence (DNA): TGTGCCAGCAGCCAGTACCCAAAAGAGACCCAGTACTTC. Protein sequence: CASSQYPKETQYF.

The rearrangement joins TRBV12-3 or TRBV12-4 to TRBJ1-2; D not resolved. The CDR3 is made up of 11 amino acids. The V and J ends lost 3 bases and 11 bases respectively, with 10 bases between them. The CDR3 DNA sequence: TGTGCCAGCAGTTTTAACCGGGATTACACCTTC. Residues: CASSFNRDYTF.

J is TRBJ2-5 and V is TRBV7-9, with TRBD2 as a possible D gene (6 bases). Germline V gene data show CDR1 as SEHNR and CDR2 as FQNEAQ (reference sequence). The V end was cut by 5 bases, the J end by 2 bases, with 15 bases between. The CDR3 has 15 amino acids. The CDR3 coding sequence is TGTGCCAGCAGCATTGAACCGGGACTTCAAGAGACCCAGTACTTC. This sequence encodes CASSIEPGLQETQYF.

This clonotype was recorded a few times. V gene TRBV20-1 combines with J gene TRBJ2-1; 7 bases agree with TRBD1. J gave up 0 bases and V 4 bases, and 9 bases lay outside the gene matches. The CDR3 is made up of 16 amino acids. Germline CDR1 is DFQATT and CDR2 is SNEGSKA (reference sequence). This CDR3 is CSATPQGQSSYNEQFF. The CDR3 DNA reads as TGCAGTGCTACCCCTCAGGGACAGAGCTCCTACAATGAGCAGTTCTTC.

This clonotype was observed a few times. The chain joins TRBV7-9 to TRBJ1-1, with no clear D. Trimming stripped 5 bases from V and 1 base from J, with 11 bases between. The CDR3 runs to 14 residues. CDR1 SEHNR and CDR2 FQNEAQ come from the germline V gene (reference sequence). This CDR3 is CASSPPKSNTEAFF. CDR3 DNA sequence: TGTGCCAGCAGCCCCCCCAAATCGAACACTGAAGCTTTCTTT.

The rearrangement joins TRBV4-1 to TRBJ1-1, with a possible D match to TRBD1 (5 bases). The CDR3 has 16 residues. Germline lookup yields CDR1 MGHRA and CDR2 YSYEKL. Trimming cost V 4 bases and J 1 base, with 16 bases left between them. CDR3 DNA sequence: TGCGCCAGCAGCCCCCCGTTTGGGACCCAGAACACTGAAGCTTTCTTT. Protein product: CASSPPFGTQNTEAFF.

The genes are TRBV12-3 or TRBV12-4 and TRBJ1-5; TRBD1 matches 7 bases. V was pared by 1 base and J by 7 bases, with 13 bases of the junction left unmatched. CDR3 length equals 17 residues. The CDR3 is CASSLVRTGLGGQPQHF. The CDR3 nucleotides read TGTGCCAGCAGTTTAGTTAGGACAGGTTTAGGAGGCCAGCCCCAGCATTTT.

As concerns this clonotype: The junction departs from germline at one end; a sequencing error may be responsible. The J gene is TRBJ1-5, the V gene TRBV5-1; 7 bases align to TRBD1. CDR1 is SGHRS, CDR2 YFSETQ, per germline. The CDR3 is 15 residues long. CDR3 sequence (DNA): TGCGCCAGCAGCTTGGCCGGACAGGTCAATCAGCCTCAGCATTTT. Translated, it gives CASSLAGQVNQPQHF. The full variable domain, its missing parts supplied by reference TRBV5-1 and TRBJ1-5, is KAGVTQTPRYLIKTRGQQVTLSCSPISGHRSVSWYQQTPGQGLQFLFEYFSETQRNKGNFPGRFSGRQFSNSRSEMNVSTLELGDSALYLCASSLAGQVNQPQHFGDGTRLSIL.

This clonotype occurred a few times. The rearrangement uses TRBV12-3 or TRBV12-4 and TRBJ1-2; a possible D gene is TRBD1 (6 bases). This CDR3 comprises 15 residues. The V gene lost 3 bases and the J gene lost 2 bases, with 13 bases spanning the gap. The CDR3 loop is CASSFGGRPNYGYTF. The CDR3 region has the DNA TGTGCCAGCAGTTTCGGGGGGCGCCCCAACTATGGCTACACCTTC.

This clonotype was found once. V and J are TRBV20-1 and TRBJ2-7; TRBD1 is a possible D gene (6 bases). This CDR3 region has 11 residues. Trimming removed 4 bases from V and 5 bases from J, with 9 bases in between. CDR1 and CDR2 (germline): DFQATT, SNEGSKA (reference sequence). CDR3: CSANGDNEQYF. The CDR3 DNA reads as TGCAGTGCTAACGGGGACAACGAGCAGTACTTC.

This sequence joins TRBV4-1 and TRBJ2-7; maybe TRBD1 (5 bases). The CDR3 has 15 amino acids. V was cut by 0 bases and J by 2 bases, with 11 bases left in between. CDR1 MGHRA and CDR2 YSYEKL come from the germline V gene. The CDR3 DNA sequence: TGCGCCAGCAGCCAAGAAGAACAGGCAGCCTACGAGCAGTACTTC. It yields the protein CASSQEEQAAYEQYF.

The V and J genes are TRBV5-1 and TRBJ2-7; D uncertain. From germline, CDR1 is SGHRS and CDR2 YFSETQ. The CDR3 covers 15 residues. V lost 1 base, J lost 0 bases, and 11 bases lay in between. CDR3 loop: CASSLTGFRSYEQYF. As DNA, the CDR3 is TGCGCCAGCAGCTTGACTGGGTTCCGCTCCTACGAGCAGTACTTC. The complete variable domain, with remaining parts taken from reference TRBV5-1 and TRBJ2-7, reads KAGVTQTPRYLIKTRGQQVTLSCSPISGHRSVSWYQQTPGQGLQFLFEYFSETQRNKGNFPGRFSGRQFSNSRSEMNVSTLELGDSALYLCASSLTGFRSYEQYFGPGTRLTVT.

This clonotype came up a few times. The chain carries TRBV6-6 and TRBJ2-1, with D possibly being TRBD1 (7 bases). V lost 5 bases, J lost 3 bases, and 14 bases lay in between. This CDR3 contains 15 residues. CDR1 and CDR2 from the germline V gene are MNHNY and SVGAGI (reference sequence). The CDR3, as DNA: TGTGCCAGCAGTCCTTACAGGGGAGGCTACAATGAGCAGTTCTTC. This sequence encodes CASSPYRGGYNEQFF.

A few counts support this clonotype. DNA for the CDR3: TGTGCCAGCAGTTTACGGACTGGACCGAACACTGAAGCTTTCTTT. It is translated as CASSLRTGPNTEAFF. The V gene is TRBV12-3 or TRBV12-4, the J gene TRBJ1-1, with D unresolved. The CDR3 extends over 15 amino acids. Trimming took off 2 bases at V and 1 base at J, with 11 bases between the two ends.

The rearrangement links TRBV2 to TRBJ2-4; D is ambiguous. Looked up from germline, CDR1 is SNHLY and CDR2 is FYNNEI. The CDR3 sequence is 13 residues long. V was pared by 8 bases and J by 13 bases, with 21 bases between. Here the CDR3 reads CASRSESPKEQYF. Here the CDR3 DNA reads TGTGCCAGCCGCAGTGAGTCCCCGAAGGAGCAGTACTTC.

For the CDR3, the DNA is TGTGCCAGCAGTTACTCGATTACAGGGGAGCAGTACTTC. It codes for CASSYSITGEQYF. The chain has TRBV6-6 and TRBJ2-7, with a weak D call TRBD1 (6 bases). V was cut by 0 bases and J by 7 bases, with 10 bases left in between. Per the germline V gene, CDR1 is MNHNY and CDR2 is SVGAGI (reference sequence). The CDR3 is 13 amino acids.

This sequence joins TRBV7-2 and TRBJ1-2; 9 bases map to TRBD1. The CDR3 consists of 18 residues. Germline V gene data show CDR1 as SGHTA and CDR2 as FQGNSA. V lost 1 base to trimming and J lost 3 bases; unmatched junction nucleotides: 12. CDR3 coding DNA: TGTGCCAGCAGCTTAGTTCGCCCCGGGGGGACAGGGTACTATGGCTACACCTTC. Translation gives CASSLVRPGGTGYYGYTF.

This clonotype was seen just once. A read error may produce the germline difference seen at one junction end. The CDR3 DNA follows: TGTGCCACCAGCAGAGCGTACCGGGCTAGCTCTGGGGCCAACGTCCGGACTTTC. Its protein is CATSRAYRASSGANVRTF. V usage is TRBV15 and J usage is TRBJ2-6; the D gene could be TRBD1 or TRBD2 (5 bases each). The germline V gene encodes CDR1 LNHNV and CDR2 YYDKDF (reference sequence). The CDR3 consists of 18 residues.

This chain joins TRBV20-1 and TRBJ2-1, with TRBD1 as a possible D gene (5 bases). This CDR3 contains 14 residues. Trimming left V 5 bases short and J 4 bases short, with 15 bases between. The germline V gene encodes CDR1 DFQATT and CDR2 SNEGSKA (reference sequence). The CDR3 DNA reads TGCAGTGCTCAGACAGTGAGGTTATACAATGAGCAGTTCTTC. This translates into CSAQTVRLYNEQFF.